These T cell receptor beta chains were read from a single sample in a study of T-cell memory formation after mild COVID-19. TCRdb re-called the 5' RACE reads with MiXCR, one entry per CDR3 protein. Of about 340,000 distinct CDR3 sequences in the sample, about 16% are singletons; the top ten hold approximately 20%. What was sequenced was PBMCs or a T cell subset sorted from them (not recorded which). These receptors were collected from a man between 18 and 35 years old who had mild COVID-19 (a few samples of this study predate the infection). Cell type and time point are not known. Both conserved end residues are part of each CDR3. D genes are given only for firm matches. Expanded clones are given a class, and other clones once, few, many or no size at all.

v_call	j_call	clone_size	d_call	cdr3_nt	cdr3_aa
TRBV20-1	TRBJ2-2	-	-	TGCAGTGCTAGAGTGCCGGGCCACACCGGGGAGCTGTTTTTT	CSARVPGHTGELFF
TRBV6-5	TRBJ1-2	-	-	TGTGCCAGCAGTCCGAACCTATCCTATGGCTACACCTTC	CASSPNLSYGYTF
TRBV12-3/TRBV12-4	TRBJ1-1	-	-	TGTGCCAGCAGTCCCATTAGGGGAATGCAAGCTTTCTTT	CASSPIRGMQAFF
TRBV7-9	TRBJ2-3	once	TRBD2	TGTGCCACAGCGGGGGATCTCACAGATACGCAGTATTTT	CATAGDLTDTQYF
TRBV12-5	TRBJ2-4	-	-	TGTGCTAGTGGTTTGCAGCGGCTAAGCATTCAGTACTTC	CASGLQRLSIQYF
TRBV7-9	TRBJ2-1	few	-	TGTGCCAGCAGCTTTGACACTAGCTCCTACAATGAGCAGTTCTTC	CASSFDTSSYNEQFF
TRBV3-1	TRBJ2-3	-	-	TGTGCCAGCAGCACAGAACTAGTCGCCACAGATACGCAGTATTTT	CASSTELVATDTQYF
TRBV9	TRBJ2-2	few	TRBD1	TGTGCCAGCAGCGCGCACAGGGGGCGGGACACCGGGGAGCTGTTTTTT	CASSAHRGRDTGELFF
TRBV5-1	TRBJ2-3	-	-	TGCGCCAGCAGCTTGGGACCCACTAGCACAGATACGCAGTATTTT	CASSLGPTSTDTQYF
TRBV2	TRBJ2-1	-	TRBD1	TGTGCCAGCAGAGCCGGGACAGACTACAATGAGCAGTTCTTC	CASRAGTDYNEQFF
TRBV5-4	TRBJ2-7	many	-	TGTGCCAGCAGCTTTGGGTTTGACAGCCCATCCTACGAGCAGTACTTC	CASSFGFDSPSYEQYF
TRBV6-5	TRBJ1-2	many	-	TGTGCCAGCAGTGGGGAGAACCCCAATCTAGGCTATGGCTACACCTTC	CASSGENPNLGYGYTF
TRBV7-9	TRBJ2-1	few	TRBD2	TGTGCCAGCAGCTTAGCAGCGGGGAATGAGCAGTTCTTC	CASSLAAGNEQFF
TRBV7-2	TRBJ1-5	few	TRBD1	TGTGCCAGCAGCTTCGGGACAGGGGTTTATCAGCCCCAGCATTTT	CASSFGTGVYQPQHF
TRBV12-3/TRBV12-4	TRBJ2-2	few	-	TGTGCCAGCACCCCGGAGGGAGCCCGGGAGCTGTTTTTT	CASTPEGARELFF
TRBV27	TRBJ1-4	-	-	TGTGCCAGCGGTGAGAGGACCTCAGCTAATGAAAAACTGTTTTTT	CASGERTSANEKLFF
TRBV5-4	TRBJ2-5	-	TRBD1	TGTGCCAGCAGCCGGAACTTCGACAGGGGCCAAGAGACCCAGTACTTC	CASSRNFDRGQETQYF
TRBV20-1	TRBJ2-3	few	-	TGCAGTGCTACGTGGGGGGGCCGGGCAGATACGCAGTATTTT	CSATWGGRADTQYF
TRBV7-2	TRBJ1-2	-	-	TGTGCCAGCAGCCGGCTCCCGTCCAACTATGGCTACACCTTC	CASSRLPSNYGYTF
TRBV5-8	TRBJ2-4	few	TRBD2	TGTGCCAGCCCTAGCGGGGGGAACATTCAGTACTTC	CASPSGGNIQYF
TRBV7-2	TRBJ2-1	few	-	TGTGCCAGCAGCTTAGAGACTGAGCAGTTCTTC	CASSLETEQFF
TRBV5-6	TRBJ2-3	-	-	TGTGCCAGCAGCTCGGTTGGAGGACTGGGTGCTACGCAGTATTTT	CASSSVGGLGATQYF
TRBV6-2/TRBV6-3	TRBJ1-2	few	-	TGTGCCAGCAGTTACTCCCCGGACGGAATGTATGGCTACACCTTC	CASSYSPDGMYGYTF
TRBV12-3/TRBV12-4	TRBJ1-5	few	-	TGTGCCAGCAGTTGGACACACAATCAGCCCCAGCATTTT	CASSWTHNQPQHF
TRBV14	TRBJ1-5	-	-	TGTGCCAGCAGCCAGGGTTTAGGTCAGCCCCAGCATTTT	CASSQGLGQPQHF
TRBV5-1	TRBJ2-1	-	TRBD2	TGCGCCAGCAGCTTGTCAGCGGGGGGTTACTACAATGAGCAGTTCTTC	CASSLSAGGYYNEQFF
TRBV7-9	TRBJ1-1	-	TRBD1	TGTGCCAGCAGCGTCCAACAGGGGGTTTTAAGTTTCACTGAAGCTTTCTTT	CASSVQQGVLSFTEAFF
TRBV7-3	TRBJ1-1	-	-	TGTGCCAGCAGCTCGCAGGGTCTTTCTGAAGCTTTCTTT	CASSSQGLSEAFF